Below are 30 T cell receptor beta chains sequenced from a single sample in a study of blood T cell repertoires in COVID-19. The data were produced by immunoSEQ multiplex PCR, yet TCRdb's version contains in-frame clones alone and is incomplete. The repertoire holds about 140,000 clones, about 80% seen once, with about 1.4% in the top ten. The sample consisted of peripheral blood. Source of these receptors: a human donor in a cohort sampled during active COVID-19.

This clone was found a few times. The rearrangement links TRBV7-2 to TRBJ1-6, with 8 bases identical to TRBD1. The CDR3 has 15 amino acids. The germline V gene has CDR1 SGHTA and CDR2 FQGNSA. The V segment lost 5 bases and the J segment 9 bases; nucleotides outside the gene matches: 9. The CDR3 DNA is TGTGCCAGCAGCCCACTCAGGGGGCAGGGTTCACCCCTCCACTTT. Encoded protein: CASSPLRGQGSPLHF. The whole variable domain, remainder taken from reference TRBV7-2 and TRBJ1-6, is GAGVSQSPSNKVTEKGKDVELRCDPISGHTALYWYRQSLGQGLEFLIYFQGNSAPDKSGLPSDRFSAERTGGSVSTLTIQRTQQEDSAVYLCASSPLRGQGSPLHFGNGTRLTVT.

CDR3 nucleotide sequence: TGTGGGGTGGGACAGGGTAATGAAAAACTGTTTTTT. Residues: CGVGQGNEKLFF. The chain is built from TRBV28 and TRBJ1-4; TRBD1 agrees at 9 bases. Germline V gives CDR1 MDHEN, CDR2 SYDVKM. The length of the CDR3 is 12 residues.

The V gene is TRBV27, the J gene TRBJ1-1, with 7 bases lining up with TRBD1. Trimming took 6 bases from V and 3 from J; bases not matched to a gene: 13. The CDR3 is made up of 16 amino acids. Germline V CDR1 and CDR2: MNHEY, SMNVEV (reference sequence). The CDR3 spells CASRQPYRGSDTEAFF. CDR3 nucleotides: TGTGCCAGCAGGCAACCTTACAGGGGATCGGACACTGAAGCTTTCTTT.

This clone was counted once. The chain couples TRBV6-5 to TRBJ1-1, with 7 bases lining up with TRBD1. This CDR3 has 15 amino acids. V shed 5 bases and J 6 bases; nucleotides not matched to a gene: 12. Germline CDR1 reads MNHEY; CDR2 reads SVGAGI. CDR3 region: CASSRIRGFGAEAFF. The DNA for the CDR3 is TGTGCCAGCAGTAGGATCAGGGGGTTTGGGGCTGAAGCTTTCTTT.

The chain joins TRBV6-2 or TRBV6-3 to TRBJ1-5; D not certain. The V gene's germline CDR1 is MNHEY and CDR2 SVGEGT. Between the trimmed V and J ends, which lost 6 bases and 2 bases, there was a span of 14 bases. The CDR3 covers 15 residues. The CDR3 is CASSQLAAGNQPQHF. The CDR3, as DNA: TGTGCCAGCAGCCAACTTGCGGCAGGCAATCAGCCCCAGCATTTT.

This sequence joins TRBV28 and TRBJ2-7, with no clear D. Per the germline V gene, CDR1 is MDHEN and CDR2 is SYDVKM. CDR3 size: 11 residues. The V end was cut by 7 bases, the J end by 12 bases, with 16 bases between. The CDR3 DNA is TGTGCCAGCACCCTCCGAGGCTATGCGTACTTC. This sequence encodes CASTLRGYAYF.

The chain's CDR3 is CSTQGEAKNIQYF. The CDR3 bases are TGCAGCACACAGGGGGAGGCCAAAAACATTCAGTACTTC. V is TRBV29-1 and J is TRBJ2-4; 8 nucleotides line up with TRBD1. J lost 1 base, V lost 8 bases, and 4 bases had no gene match. CDR1 is SQVTM, CDR2 ANQGSEA, per germline. The CDR3 spans 13 residues.

The chain is built from TRBV5-5 and TRBJ2-5; D might be TRBD1 (6 bases). The length of the CDR3 is 16 residues. In germline, CDR1 is SGHKS, CDR2 YYEKEE (reference sequence). V dropped 2 bases and J dropped 5 bases, with 19 bases sitting between them. The CDR3 loop reads CASSFSGVQLRETQYF. The CDR3 bases are TGTGCCAGCAGCTTTTCAGGGGTCCAATTGAGGGAGACCCAGTACTTC. The entire variable domain, with the rest obtained from reference TRBV5-5 and TRBJ2-5, is as follows: DAGVTQSPTHLIKTRGQQVTLRCSPISGHKSVSWYQQVLGQGPQFIFQYYEKEERGRGNFPDRFSARQFPNYSSELNVNALLLGDSALYLCASSFSGVQLRETQYFGPGTRLLVL.

V is TRBV27 and J is TRBJ2-3; 12 positions agree with TRBD2. This CDR3 contains 17 residues. Germline CDR1 MNHEY, CDR2 SMNVEV (reference sequence). The ends lost 5 bases at V and 8 bases at J; junction bases unmatched: 14. The CDR3 DNA follows: TGTGCCAGCAGTCCCCAAGGAGGACTAGCGGGGCCAGCTACGCAGTATTTT. Its protein is CASSPQGGLAGPATQYF.

CDR3 nucleotide sequence: TGTGCCAGCAGCTTAACAGGGGGTGATGGCTATGGCTACACCTTC. Protein product: CASSLTGGDGYGYTF. The chain has TRBV7-3 and TRBJ1-2, with D possibly matching TRBD1 (6 bases). Germline CDR1 is SGHTA and CDR2 is FQGTGA. V shed 0 bases and J shed 4 bases, with 12 bases lying between them. The CDR3 runs to 15 residues.

V usage is TRBV3-1 (or the pseudogene TRBV3-2) and J usage is TRBJ2-5; 7 nucleotides match TRBD1. V shed 6 bases and J 5 bases; nucleotides not matched to a gene: 6. CDR1 LGHDT and CDR2 YNNKEL come from the germline V gene (reference sequence). The CDR3 is made up of 13 amino acids. The CDR3 sequence: CASSPRDSETQYF. The CDR3 DNA is TGTGCCAGCAGTCCCCGGGACAGCGAGACCCAGTACTTC.

This sequence joins TRBV25-1 and TRBJ2-4; D may be TRBD1 (6 bases). V was clipped by 2 bases and J by 8 bases, with 25 bases between them. The germline V gene has CDR1 MGHDK and CDR2 SYGVNS. The CDR3 runs 18 residues. The CDR3 loop reads CASSETGTRGRFADIQYF. The CDR3 DNA reads as TGTGCCAGCAGTGAAACAGGGACCCGAGGACGTTTTGCGGACATTCAGTACTTC. The full variable domain, with the rest looked up from reference TRBV25-1 and TRBJ2-4, is EADIYQTPRYLVIGTGKKITLECSQTMGHDKMYWYQQDPGMELHLIHYSYGVNSTEKGDLSSESTVSRIRTEHFPLTLESARPSHTSQYLCASSETGTRGRFADIQYFGAGTRLSVL.

V and J are TRBV7-9 and TRBJ1-4, with D unresolved. V was pared by 5 bases and J by 2 bases, with 15 bases between. Germline CDR1 is SEHNR and CDR2 is FQNEAQ (reference sequence). This CDR3 contains 16 residues. The CDR3 loop reads CASSPGRGFTNEKLFF. The DNA for the CDR3 is TGTGCCAGCAGCCCAGGTCGCGGGTTCACTAATGAAAAACTGTTTTTT.

The CDR3 nucleotides are TGTGCCAGCAGCACTAGCGGTCTCAGCAATGAGCAGTTCTTC. Protein product: CASSTSGLSNEQFF. The rearrangement joins TRBV7-3 to TRBJ2-1; TRBD2 matches at 8 bases. The J segment lost 6 bases and the V segment lost 5 bases, leaving 6 bases of the junction unmatched. CDR3 length equals 14 residues. The germline gives CDR1 SGHTA, CDR2 FQGTGA.

The chain links TRBV11-2 to TRBJ2-7; unclear D gene. CDR3 length: 13 amino acids. CDR1 SGHAT and CDR2 FQNNGV come from the germline V gene. Trimming took 6 bases from V and 6 from J, leaving 15 bases between them. As DNA, the CDR3 is TGTGCCAGCAGTCGTGACACAGTAGGCGAGCAGTACTTC. The encoded protein is CASSRDTVGEQYF.

The chain carries TRBV11-2 and TRBJ2-1; 7 bases align to TRBD1. This CDR3 comprises 16 residues. Germline-derived CDR1 and CDR2 are SGHAT and FQNNGV. V trimming: 5 bases; J trimming: 8 bases; junction bases outside the gene matches: 15. As DNA, the CDR3 is TGTGCCAGCAGCCCGCGACCGGACAGGATAGGTCATGAGCAGTTCTTC. Protein sequence: CASSPRPDRIGHEQFF.

The chain employs TRBV6-5 and TRBJ2-7, with 9 nucleotides matching TRBD1. In germline, CDR1 is MNHEY, CDR2 SVGAGI. V lost 6 bases and J lost 0; bases outside the gene matches: 6. There are 15 residues in the CDR3. The CDR3 DNA reads as TGTGCCAGCAGCTTACCGGGACAGGGCTCCTACGAGCAGTACTTC. It translates to CASSLPGQGSYEQYF.

This clone came up a few times. In DNA, the CDR3 is TGTGCCTGGGCACAGGATAGCAATCAGCCCCAGCATTTT. This gives the protein CAWAQDSNQPQHF. This rearrangement joins TRBV30 to TRBJ1-5; possible D gene TRBD1, 5 bases. Germline V lookup: CDR1 GTSNPN, CDR2 SVGIG (reference sequence). The CDR3 length is 13 residues. Deletions cut 5 bases from V and 0 bases from J, with 8 bases between.

The chain has TRBV28 and TRBJ2-3; 10 bases match TRBD1. Germline V gives CDR1 MDHEN, CDR2 SYDVKM. The CDR3 length is 17 residues. V shed 4 bases and J 4 bases; nucleotides not matched to a gene: 11. The CDR3 DNA is TGTGCCAGCAGTTGGCCTCGGGACAGGGGTCTCGCAGATACGCAGTATTTT. It is translated as CASSWPRDRGLADTQYF. The full variable domain, its missing parts supplied by reference TRBV28 and TRBJ2-3, is DVKVTQSSRYLVKRTGEKVFLECVQDMDHENMFWYRQDPGLGLRLIYFSYDVKMKEKGDIPEGYSVSREKKERFSLILESASTNQTSMYLCASSWPRDRGLADTQYFGPGTRLTVL.

Regarding this clone: It is unclear where the CDR3 begins or ends on the DNA, so no DNA is shown, and the CDR3 is as TCRdb lists it. This rearrangement joins TRBV2 to TRBJ2-2; TRBD1 is taken as the D call from the table, unchecked against the DNA. The CDR3 is 16 amino acids in total, end residues counted. From germline, CDR1 is SNHLY and CDR2 FYNNEI. The CDR3 spells CASNSGTRFGAGELFF.

This clone was seen once. This rearrangement joins TRBV5-1 to TRBJ2-3; 9 nucleotides line up with TRBD1. The V segment lost 4 bases and the J segment 2 bases; nucleotides outside the gene matches: 8. Germline CDR1 SGHRS, CDR2 YFSETQ. CDR3 length: 16 amino acids. CDR3 region: CASSRGQGINTDTQYF. In nucleotides, the CDR3 is TGCGCCAGCAGCCGAGGACAGGGGATTAACACAGATACGCAGTATTTT.

The chain uses TRBV6-5 and TRBJ1-1, with 7 positions matching TRBD1. Germline V gene sequence: CDR1 MNHEY, CDR2 SVGAGI. The length of the CDR3 is 15 residues. V trimming: 4 bases; J trimming: 4 bases; junction bases outside the gene matches: 9. The CDR3 bases are TGTGCCAGCAGTTCCGAGGGGGCGCGTGTCACTGAAGCTTTCTTT. This translates into CASSSEGARVTEAFF.

This chain uses TRBV2 with TRBJ2-5, with TRBD2 as a possible D gene (6 bases). V was clipped by 8 bases and J by 5 bases, with 15 bases between them. The CDR3 runs 13 residues. In germline, CDR1 is SNHLY, CDR2 FYNNEI. The CDR3 DNA sequence: TGTGCCAGCCAGACTAGTCCAGGGGAGACCCAGTACTTC. Translated, it gives CASQTSPGETQYF.

This chain links TRBV7-3 with TRBJ2-5; perhaps TRBD1 as D (6 bases). The V end lost 0 bases, the J end lost 5 bases, and 16 bases lay between the germline ends. This CDR3 is built from 16 residues. CDR1 and CDR2 from the germline V gene are SGHTA and FQGTGA. The CDR3 DNA reads as TGTGCCAGCAGCTTAACTCCGGACAGTCGCCGGGAGACCCAGTACTTC. As protein: CASSLTPDSRRETQYF.

CDR3 coding DNA: TGTGCCAGTTCTGGACTCGGAGAGACCCAGTACTTC. This codes for CASSGLGETQYF. The chain is built from TRBV19 and TRBJ2-5, with D perhaps matching TRBD2 (5 bases). V lost 8 bases, J lost 4 bases, and 11 bases lay in between. The germline gives CDR1 LNHDA, CDR2 SQIVND (reference sequence). The CDR3 sequence is 12 residues long.

This chain links TRBV18 with TRBJ2-2; 12 nucleotides line up with TRBD2. The CDR3 sequence is 16 residues long. Germline CDR1 is KGHSH and CDR2 is LQKENI. Trimming at V came to 0 bases and at J to 5 bases, leaving 1 base not matched to a gene. The CDR3 loop is CASSPPTSGRTGELFF. Written as DNA, the CDR3 is TGTGCCAGCTCACCACCTACTAGCGGGAGGACCGGGGAGCTGTTTTTT.

The rearrangement links TRBV10-3 to TRBJ1-5, with D tentatively TRBD1 (5 bases). The CDR3 sequence is 14 residues long. V was trimmed by 3 bases and J by 3 bases, leaving 9 bases between them. In germline, CDR1 is ENHRY, CDR2 SYGVKD. CDR3 residues: CAISDDSSNQPQHF. The CDR3 region has the DNA TGTGCCATCAGTGATGACAGTTCCAATCAGCCCCAGCATTTT.

The chain joins TRBV12-3 or TRBV12-4 to TRBJ2-3; 7 nucleotides align to TRBD1. J was trimmed by 13 bases and V by 3 bases; bases with no gene match: 7. This CDR3 has 12 amino acids. CDR3 nucleotides: TGTGCCAGCAGTTTTGAGAGGGGGCGGGAGTATTTT. Amino acid sequence: CASSFERGREYF.

This clone was detected only a few times. The CDR3 nucleotides are TGTGCCAGCAGACAGGGTTCCGGGGAGCTGTTTTTT. It specifies CASRQGSGELFF. The rearrangement uses TRBV12-3 or TRBV12-4 and TRBJ2-2; maybe TRBD1 (6 bases). The CDR3 length is 12 residues. Trimming stripped 6 bases from V and 6 bases from J, with 8 bases between.

V usage is TRBV9 and J usage is TRBJ2-7; D possibly corresponds to TRBD2 (5 bases). The CDR3 consists of 13 residues. CDR1 SGDLS and CDR2 YYNGEE come from the germline V gene. V dropped 7 bases and J dropped 5 bases, with 16 bases sitting between them. CDR3 in amino acids: CASGPAGRHEQYF. The CDR3 coding sequence is TGTGCCAGCGGGCCGGCGGGTCGCCACGAGCAGTACTTC.